This passage covers 28 T cell receptor beta chains from one sample sequenced in a study of blood T cell repertoires in COVID-19. TCRdb keeps only in-frame clones here, not all; method: immunoSEQ multiplex PCR. The repertoire holds approximately 300,000 clones, with approximately 86% as singletons. The specimen sequenced was PBMCs or T cells enriched from blood (not recorded which). Source of these receptors: a woman aged 18-30 years who had recovered from COVID-19.

The V gene is TRBV14, the J gene TRBJ2-7, with 9 bases aligning to TRBD2. Germline V gene data show CDR1 as SGHDN and CDR2 as FVKESK. Unmatched junction bases numbered 4, after V lost 0 bases and J lost 4 bases. The length of the CDR3 is 15 residues. CDR3 amino acids: CASSQEASGAYEQYF. As DNA, the CDR3 is TGTGCCAGCAGCCAAGAGGCTAGCGGGGCTTACGAGCAGTACTTC. The variable domain in full, with the rest retrieved from reference TRBV14 and TRBJ2-7, is EAGVTQFPSHSVIEKGQTVTLRCDPISGHDNLYWYRRVMGKEIKFLLHFVKESKQDESGMPNNRFLAERTGGTYSTLKVQPAELEDSGVYFCASSQEASGAYEQYFGPGTRLTVT.

In its sample, this clone was seen a few times. The chain couples TRBV28 to TRBJ2-7, with 10 bases matching TRBD2. The CDR3 loop spans 19 amino acids. V was clipped by 5 bases and J by 0 bases; unmatched bases: 16. Germline loops: CDR1 MDHEN, CDR2 SYDVKM. CDR3: CASSPRASGRYGSSYEQYF. Here the CDR3 DNA reads TGTGCCAGCAGTCCACGAGCTAGCGGGAGATACGGGAGCTCCTACGAGCAGTACTTC.

The gene calls are TRBV5-8 and TRBJ2-7; TRBD1 might be the D (6 bases). Germline CDR1 and CDR2: SGHTS and YDEGEE. Between the trimmed V and J ends, which lost 1 base and 3 bases, there was a span of 14 bases. The CDR3 totals 15 residues. The CDR3 is CASSLWETGIYEQYF. CDR3 DNA: TGTGCCAGCAGCTTGTGGGAAACAGGGATCTACGAGCAGTACTTC. The whole variable domain, remainder taken from reference TRBV5-8 and TRBJ2-7, is EAGVTQSPTHLIKTRGQQATLRCSPISGHTSVYWYQQALGLGLQFLLWYDEGEERNRGNFPPRFSGRQFPNYSSELNVNALELEDSALYLCASSLWETGIYEQYFGPGTRLTVT.

V is TRBV4-3 and J is TRBJ2-3; 7 bases match TRBD2. V trimming: 2 bases; J trimming: 0 bases; junction bases outside the gene matches: 5. Germline V CDR1 and CDR2: LGHNA, YSLEER. CDR3 size: 16 residues. DNA for the CDR3: TGCGCCAGCAGCCAAACGACCGGGGGGAGCACAGATACGCAGTATTTT. Protein product: CASSQTTGGSTDTQYF.

This chain links TRBV30 with TRBJ1-3, with TRBD1 identical over 7 bases. V lost 5 bases and J lost 0; bases outside the gene matches: 10. The CDR3 totals 16 residues. From germline, CDR1 is GTSNPN and CDR2 SVGIG (reference sequence). DNA of the CDR3: TGTGCCTGGGACCGGGACAGACGAACCTCTGGAAACACCATATATTTT. Translation: CAWDRDRRTSGNTIYF.

The V call is TRBV30, the J call TRBJ2-1; the match to TRBD1 covers 8 bases. This CDR3 region has 10 residues. Germline V lookup: CDR1 GTSNPN, CDR2 SVGIG (reference sequence). V gave up 5 bases and J gave up 10 bases; unmatched junction bases: 1. The CDR3 loop reads CAWDRGEQFF. The CDR3 region has the DNA TGTGCCTGGGACAGGGGAGAGCAGTTCTTC.

The rearrangement links TRBV4-1 to TRBJ2-7, with 10 bases lining up with TRBD2. The CDR3 is made up of 15 amino acids. With 5 bases clipped from V and 3 bases from J, the junction kept 7 bases outside the gene matches. Germline CDR1 and CDR2: MGHRA and YSYEKL. The CDR3 protein is CASSTQLAGYYEQYF. Written as DNA, the CDR3 is TGCGCCAGCAGCACCCAACTAGCGGGGTACTACGAGCAGTACTTC.

V usage is TRBV19 and J usage is TRBJ1-1; TRBD1 matches at 7 bases. V shed 6 bases and J 3 bases; nucleotides not matched to a gene: 7. In germline, CDR1 is LNHDA, CDR2 SQIVND (reference sequence). The CDR3 extends over 14 amino acids. CDR3 amino acids: CASRRDSQHTEAFF. CDR3 DNA: TGTGCCAGTAGGAGGGACAGTCAGCACACTGAAGCTTTCTTT.

This clone showed up just a few times. The chain carries TRBV7-8 and TRBJ1-5, with D possibly matching TRBD1 (6 bases). The germline CDR1 and CDR2 sequences are SGHVS and FQNEAQ. This CDR3 contains 13 residues. Trimming removed 4 bases from V and 7 bases from J, with 11 bases in between. The DNA of the CDR3 is TGTGCCAGCAGCTCCGGACAGCTCCAGCCCCAGCATTTT. Amino acid sequence: CASSSGQLQPQHF.

The chain has TRBV4-1 and TRBJ2-1; TRBD2 aligns across 7 bases. V gave up 7 bases and J gave up 5 bases; unmatched junction bases: 14. The CDR3 is made up of 16 amino acids. Germline CDR1 MGHRA, CDR2 YSYEKL. This chain's CDR3 is CASILTPGGTNNEQFF. Here the CDR3 DNA reads TGCGCCAGCATTTTGACCCCAGGCGGGACTAACAATGAGCAGTTCTTC.

Written as DNA, the CDR3 is TGTGCCAGCACCTCGACAGGGGCGTATGCTTTCTTT. This gives the protein CASTSTGAYAFF. The chain links TRBV5-5 to TRBJ1-1; 8 nucleotides align to TRBD1. The J segment lost 11 bases and the V segment lost 6 bases, leaving 9 bases of the junction unmatched. The CDR3 has 12 amino acids. Germline values: CDR1 SGHKS, CDR2 YYEKEE (reference sequence).

The chain has TRBV5-1 and TRBJ2-7; TRBD1 aligns across 8 bases. Germline trimming cut 5 bases from V and 2 bases from J; bases unmatched to any gene: 6. The CDR3 sequence is 14 residues long. Germline CDR1 SGHRS, CDR2 YFSETQ. The CDR3 nucleotides are TGCGCCAGCAGTGCCGGGACAGGAACCTACGAGCAGTACTTC. It specifies CASSAGTGTYEQYF.

V is TRBV28 and J is TRBJ2-7; 7 bases map to TRBD1. From germline, CDR1 is MDHEN and CDR2 SYDVKM. V was clipped by 6 bases and J by 3 bases; unmatched bases: 8. This CDR3 is built from 14 residues. The CDR3 nucleotides read TGTGCCAGCAGAGAGCGACAGGGCTTCTACGAGCAGTACTTC. It translates to CASRERQGFYEQYF.

CDR3 in amino acids: CASSLYGVSSTDTQYF. The CDR3 DNA follows: TGTGCCAGCAGCCTGTACGGGGTATCTAGCACAGATACGCAGTATTTT. The chain links TRBV7-9 to TRBJ2-3; D possibly corresponds to TRBD2 (5 bases). The germline V gene encodes CDR1 SEHNR and CDR2 FQNEAQ (reference sequence). Trimming removed 5 bases from V and 0 bases from J, with 15 bases in between. The CDR3 sequence is 16 residues long.

The rearrangement joins TRBV15 to TRBJ2-5, with a weak D call TRBD2 (5 bases). The V gene lost 3 bases and the J gene lost 5 bases, with 16 bases spanning the gap. Per germline, CDR1 LNHNV and CDR2 YYDKDF (reference sequence). The CDR3 consists of 15 residues. The CDR3 region is CATSRGWGAVETQYF. CDR3 DNA sequence: TGTGCCACCAGCAGGGGCTGGGGAGCGGTGGAGACCCAGTACTTC.

The chain couples TRBV7-8 to TRBJ1-3; D gene uncertain. With 1 base removed from V and 4 bases from J, the gap between germline ends came to 8 bases. CDR3 size: 14 residues. CDR1 SGHVS and CDR2 FQNEAQ come from the germline V gene. The chain's CDR3 is CASSLVVAGNTIYF. The CDR3 nucleotides are TGTGCCAGCAGCTTAGTGGTAGCCGGAAACACCATATATTTT.

This clone was recorded a few times. The chain joins TRBV25-1 to TRBJ1-4; D is unresolved. V gave up 4 bases and J gave up 4 bases, with 7 bases separating them. Germline lookup yields CDR1 MGHDK and CDR2 SYGVNS. The CDR3 extends over 13 amino acids. Here the CDR3 DNA reads TGTGCCAGCAGTGCTATAAATAATGAAAAACTGTTTTTT. Protein sequence: CASSAINNEKLFF.

This clone was seen a single time. The CDR3 region is CASSPNIAGNTGELFF. The CDR3 nucleotides read TGCGCCAGCAGCCCGAACATAGCCGGGAACACCGGGGAGCTGTTTTTT. The V and J genes are TRBV4-1 and TRBJ2-2, with D uncertain. The germline V and J ends were trimmed by 4 bases and 1 base, with 13 bases remaining between them. The CDR3 is 16 residues long. Germline V gene data show CDR1 as MGHRA and CDR2 as YSYEKL.

This clone was recorded a few times. This chain joins TRBV30 and TRBJ1-1, with D maybe TRBD1 (6 bases). The CDR3 consists of 13 residues. Trimming took 1 base from V and 3 from J, leaving 9 bases between them. Germline CDR1 GTSNPN, CDR2 SVGIG (reference sequence). CDR3 loop: CAWSGDRYTEAFF. The CDR3 nucleotides read TGTGCCTGGAGTGGTGACAGGTACACTGAAGCTTTCTTT.

The chain employs TRBV5-1 and TRBJ2-2, with a possible D match to TRBD1 (5 bases). This CDR3 spans 14 amino acids. Trimming left V 3 bases short and J 3 bases short, with 9 bases between. Germline V gene lookup returns CDR1 SGHRS and CDR2 YFSETQ. CDR3 sequence (DNA): TGCGCCAGCAGCTGGCAGACAGACACCGGGGAGCTGTTTTTT. Its translation: CASSWQTDTGELFF.

The rearrangement uses TRBV2 and TRBJ2-5, with a weak D call TRBD1 (6 bases). This CDR3 region has 16 residues. Per the germline V gene, CDR1 is SNHLY and CDR2 is FYNNEI. V was shortened by 3 bases and J by 3 bases, with 17 bases between the two germline ends. Here the CDR3 DNA reads TGTGCCAGCAGTGAGGGTGACAGGAAGTACGAAGAGACCCAGTACTTC. It encodes CASSEGDRKYEETQYF.

V usage is TRBV7-2 and J usage is TRBJ2-5; 11 nucleotides agree with TRBD2. CDR1 is SGHTA, CDR2 FQGNSA, per germline. This CDR3 comprises 16 residues. V dropped 6 bases and J dropped 4; count of bases not matched to a gene: 10. In DNA, the CDR3 is TGTGCCAGCAGTCATGTAGCGGGGGGGGGTTCAGAGACCCAGTACTTC. Translating gives CASSHVAGGGSETQYF.

The rearrangement links TRBV12-2 to TRBJ1-2; the table's D call, TRBD1, was not checked against the DNA. TRBV12-2 is termed a pseudogene. This CDR3 contains 19 residues. CDR3 residues: CASRSPGARFRKGNYGYTF. The DNA for the CDR3 is TGTGCAAGTCGCTCCCCAGGGGCCCGATTCAGGAAGGGGAACTATGGCTACACCTTC.

The rearrangement uses TRBV11-1 and TRBJ1-4, with 7 nucleotides matching TRBD1. The CDR3 runs to 13 residues. Germline trimming cut 5 bases from V and 8 bases from J; bases unmatched to any gene: 5. Germline V gene sequence: CDR1 SGHAT, CDR2 FQDESV (reference sequence). The CDR3 nucleotides read TGTGCCAGCAGCCTCTCACAGGGGGAAAAACTGTTTTTT. Residues: CASSLSQGEKLFF.

The chain is built from TRBV3-1 (or the pseudogene TRBV3-2) and TRBJ2-1; tentatively, D is TRBD2 (5 bases). This CDR3 is 14 amino acids long. The germline V and J ends were trimmed by 4 bases and 9 bases, with 16 bases remaining between them. Germline V gives CDR1 LGHDT, CDR2 YNNKEL (reference sequence). The chain's CDR3 is CASSPLLTAGEQFF. In DNA form, the CDR3 reads TGTGCCAGCAGCCCCCTACTCACCGCGGGTGAGCAGTTCTTC.

This chain connects TRBV6-5 to TRBJ2-7; TRBD2 is a possible D gene (6 bases). Germline V lookup: CDR1 MNHEY, CDR2 SVGAGI. Trimming removed 0 bases from V and 4 bases from J, with 10 bases in between. The CDR3 runs 14 residues. CDR3 region: CASSYSSGDYEQYF. The CDR3 bases are TGTGCCAGCAGTTACTCCTCGGGGGATTACGAGCAGTACTTC.

This clone was picked up one time. This chain uses TRBV2 with TRBJ2-1, with 7 bases matching TRBD2. The CDR3 is 15 amino acids. Germline loops: CDR1 SNHLY, CDR2 FYNNEI. The J segment lost 2 bases and the V segment lost 5 bases, leaving 6 bases of the junction unmatched. CDR3 amino acids: CASSQSGATYNEQFF. CDR3 coding DNA: TGTGCCAGCAGTCAGAGCGGGGCTACCTACAATGAGCAGTTCTTC. Together with reference TRBV2 and TRBJ2-1, the CDR3 gives the full variable domain: EPEVTQTPSHQVTQMGQEVILRCVPISNHLYFYWYRQILGQKVEFLVSFYNNEISEKSEIFDDQFSVERPDGSNFTLKIRSTKLEDSAMYFCASSQSGATYNEQFFGPGTRLTVL.

The chain recombines TRBV7-9 with TRBJ1-3; 7 positions agree with TRBD1. The CDR3 extends over 15 amino acids. Looked up from germline, CDR1 is SEHNR and CDR2 is FQNEAQ (reference sequence). With 5 bases clipped from V and 0 bases from J, the junction kept 4 bases outside the gene matches. The CDR3 bases are TGTGCCAGCAGCCCTGACAGGGTCTCTGGAAACACCATATATTTT. Protein sequence: CASSPDRVSGNTIYF.